These 3 T cell receptor beta chains were all obtained from the same sample, sequenced in a study of shared clonotypes between healthy human individuals. Sequencing used immunoSEQ multiplex PCR; TCRdb keeps in-frame clones, though not all of them. The sample lists around 2.5 million clones; approximately 93% were seen once. Sequences were obtained from naive CD4+ T cells from PBMCs. The subset is: CD45RA+ positively selected. These receptors came from a man younger than 30 in good health. Some clones in this sample may be carry-over from other donors' samples.

This chain connects TRBV20-1 to TRBJ1-4; TRBD1 is a possible D gene (6 bases). This CDR3 region has 11 residues. The V gene's germline CDR1 is DFQATT and CDR2 SNEGSKA (reference sequence). V dropped 5 bases and J dropped 10 bases, with 11 bases sitting between them. The CDR3 coding sequence is TGCAGTGCTCCGGGGGCAATAAAACTGTTTTTT. This translates into CSAPGAIKLFF.

This clone was picked up a small number of times. The rearrangement joins TRBV7-9 to TRBJ1-4, with D tentatively TRBD1 (5 bases). The CDR3 sequence is 15 residues long. The germline V and J ends were trimmed by 5 bases and 8 bases, with 18 bases remaining between them. From germline, CDR1 is SEHNR and CDR2 FQNEAQ (reference sequence). CDR3 nucleotides: TGTGCCAGCAGCCCCCGCCCCGGGACCCCGGAAAAACTGTTTTTT. It codes for CASSPRPGTPEKLFF.

The chain recombines TRBV18 with TRBJ2-1, with D possibly being TRBD1 (6 bases). Trimming shortened V by 0 bases and J by 9 bases, and 18 bases separated the two germline ends. There are 16 residues in the CDR3. Germline CDR1 is KGHSH and CDR2 is LQKENI. This CDR3 reads CASSPPSTGQVGEQFF. For the CDR3, the DNA is TGTGCCAGCTCACCACCGTCTACAGGGCAGGTTGGTGAGCAGTTCTTC.